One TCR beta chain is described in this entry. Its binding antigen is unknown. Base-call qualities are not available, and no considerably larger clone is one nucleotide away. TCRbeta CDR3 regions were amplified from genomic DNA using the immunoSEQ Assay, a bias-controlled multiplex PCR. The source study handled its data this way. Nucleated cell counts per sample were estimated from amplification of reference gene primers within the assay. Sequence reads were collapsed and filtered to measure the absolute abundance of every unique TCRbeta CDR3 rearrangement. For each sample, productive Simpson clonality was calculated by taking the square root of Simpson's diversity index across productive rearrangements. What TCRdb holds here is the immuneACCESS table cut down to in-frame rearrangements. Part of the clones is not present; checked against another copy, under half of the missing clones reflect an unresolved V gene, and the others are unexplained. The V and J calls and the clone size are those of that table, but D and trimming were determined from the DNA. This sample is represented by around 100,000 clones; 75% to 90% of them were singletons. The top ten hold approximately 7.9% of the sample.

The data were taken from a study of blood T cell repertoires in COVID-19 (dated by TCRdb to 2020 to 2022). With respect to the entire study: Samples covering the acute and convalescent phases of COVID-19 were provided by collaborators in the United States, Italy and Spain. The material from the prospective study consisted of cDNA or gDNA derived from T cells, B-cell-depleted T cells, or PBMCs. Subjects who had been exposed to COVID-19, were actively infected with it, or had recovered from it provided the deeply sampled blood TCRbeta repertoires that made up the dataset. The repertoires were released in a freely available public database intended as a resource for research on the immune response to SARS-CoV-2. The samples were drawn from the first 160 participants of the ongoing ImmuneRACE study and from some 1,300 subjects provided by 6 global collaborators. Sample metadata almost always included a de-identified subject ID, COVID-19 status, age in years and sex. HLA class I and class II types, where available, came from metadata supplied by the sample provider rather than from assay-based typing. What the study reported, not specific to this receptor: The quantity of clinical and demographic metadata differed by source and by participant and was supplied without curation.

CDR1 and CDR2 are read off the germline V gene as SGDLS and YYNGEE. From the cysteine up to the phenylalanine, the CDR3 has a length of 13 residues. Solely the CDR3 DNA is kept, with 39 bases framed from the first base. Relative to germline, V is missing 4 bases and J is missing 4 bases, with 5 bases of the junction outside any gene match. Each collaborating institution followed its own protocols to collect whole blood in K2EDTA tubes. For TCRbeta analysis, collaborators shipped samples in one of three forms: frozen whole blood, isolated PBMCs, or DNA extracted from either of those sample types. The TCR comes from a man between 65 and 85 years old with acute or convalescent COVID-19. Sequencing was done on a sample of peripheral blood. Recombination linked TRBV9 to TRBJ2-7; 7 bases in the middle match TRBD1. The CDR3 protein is CASSTGTEYEQYF. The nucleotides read TGTGCCAGCAGCACTGGGACAGAGTACGAGCAGTACTTC.